The subject of this entry is one TCR beta chain. Per the authors' pipeline: Estimation of nucleated cell counts relied on the amplification of reference gene primers. Profiling relied on immunoSEQ multiplex PCR, and the TCRdb table lists in-frame clones only, not all of them. V, J and clone size are taken as reported in that table, and D and trimming were inferred from the DNA itself. In the table there are approximately 260,000 clones, 80% to 90% of which are singletons. These data originate in a study of blood T cell repertoires in COVID-19. As for the study in general: There were acute and convalescent COVID-19 samples, and they came from the United States, Italy and Spain. T cells, B-cell-depleted T cells, or PBMCs supplied cDNA or gDNA.

The CDR3 spans 12 residues. Germline V gene lookup returns CDR1 SGHNT and CDR2 YYREEE (reference sequence). Trimming removed 4 bases at V and 1 base at J, with 5 bases between. This rearrangement joins TRBV5-4 to TRBJ1-1; D not certain. This sequence originates from a woman in her seventies with acute or convalescent COVID-19. The source material was peripheral blood. The CDR3 region has the DNA TGTGCCAGCAGCGGCCGGAACACTGAAGCTTTCTTT. Amino acid sequence: CASSGRNTEAFF.